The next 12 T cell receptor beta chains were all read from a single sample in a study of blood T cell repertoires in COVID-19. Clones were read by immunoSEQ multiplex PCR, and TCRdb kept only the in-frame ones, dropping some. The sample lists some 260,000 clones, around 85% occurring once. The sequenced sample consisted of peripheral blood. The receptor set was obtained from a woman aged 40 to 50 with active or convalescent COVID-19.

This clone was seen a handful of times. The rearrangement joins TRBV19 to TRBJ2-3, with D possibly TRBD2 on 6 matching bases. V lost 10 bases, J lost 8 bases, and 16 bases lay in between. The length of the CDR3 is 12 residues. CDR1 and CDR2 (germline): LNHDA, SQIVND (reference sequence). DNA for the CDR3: TGTGCCACCGAGAGGCGGGGCGGTACGCAGTATTTT. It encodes CATERRGGTQYF.

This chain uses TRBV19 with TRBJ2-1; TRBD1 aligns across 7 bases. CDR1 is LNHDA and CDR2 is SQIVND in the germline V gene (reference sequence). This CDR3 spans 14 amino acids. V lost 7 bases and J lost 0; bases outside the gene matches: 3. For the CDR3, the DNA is TGTGCCAGTACAGGGGGAACCTCCTACAATGAGCAGTTCTTC. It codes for CASTGGTSYNEQFF.

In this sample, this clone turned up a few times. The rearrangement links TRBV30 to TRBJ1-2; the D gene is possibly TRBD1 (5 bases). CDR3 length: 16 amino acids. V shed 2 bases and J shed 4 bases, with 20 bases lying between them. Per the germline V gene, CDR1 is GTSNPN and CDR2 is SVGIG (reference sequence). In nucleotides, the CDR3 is TGTGCCTGGAGTCTCCCAAGGGAAGACAGAGCCTATGGCTACACCTTC. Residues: CAWSLPREDRAYGYTF.

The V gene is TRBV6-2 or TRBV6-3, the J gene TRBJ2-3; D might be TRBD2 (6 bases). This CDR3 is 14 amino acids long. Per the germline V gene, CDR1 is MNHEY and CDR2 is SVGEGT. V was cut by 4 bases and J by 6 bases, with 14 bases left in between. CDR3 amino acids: CASSFRVGGDTQYF. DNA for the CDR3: TGTGCCAGCAGTTTTCGCGTTGGGGGGGATACGCAGTATTTT.

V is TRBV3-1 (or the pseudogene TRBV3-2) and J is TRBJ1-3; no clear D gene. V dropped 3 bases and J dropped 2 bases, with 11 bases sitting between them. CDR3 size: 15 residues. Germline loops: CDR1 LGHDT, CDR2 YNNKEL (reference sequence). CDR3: CASSQRVVTGNTIYF. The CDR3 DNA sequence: TGTGCCAGCAGCCAGCGGGTGGTGACTGGAAACACCATATATTTT.

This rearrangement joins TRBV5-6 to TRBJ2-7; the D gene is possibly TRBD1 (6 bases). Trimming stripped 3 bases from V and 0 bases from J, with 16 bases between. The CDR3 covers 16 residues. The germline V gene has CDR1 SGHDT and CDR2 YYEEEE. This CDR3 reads CASSSPHRAFSYEQYF. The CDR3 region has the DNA TGTGCCAGCAGCTCCCCCCACAGGGCTTTCTCCTACGAGCAGTACTTC.

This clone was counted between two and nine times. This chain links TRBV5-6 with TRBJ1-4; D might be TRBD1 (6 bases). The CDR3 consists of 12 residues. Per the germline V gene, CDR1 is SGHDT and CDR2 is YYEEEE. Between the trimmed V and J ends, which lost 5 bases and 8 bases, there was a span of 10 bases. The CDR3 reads CASSFTGEKLFF. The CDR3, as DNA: TGTGCCAGCAGTTTTACAGGGGAAAAACTGTTTTTT.

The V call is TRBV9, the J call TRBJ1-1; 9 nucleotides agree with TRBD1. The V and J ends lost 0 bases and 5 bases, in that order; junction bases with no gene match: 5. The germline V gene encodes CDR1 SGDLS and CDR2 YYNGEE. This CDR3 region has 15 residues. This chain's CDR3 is CASSVDHRGRTEAFF. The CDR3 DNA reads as TGTGCCAGCAGCGTAGATCACAGGGGGCGAACTGAAGCTTTCTTT.

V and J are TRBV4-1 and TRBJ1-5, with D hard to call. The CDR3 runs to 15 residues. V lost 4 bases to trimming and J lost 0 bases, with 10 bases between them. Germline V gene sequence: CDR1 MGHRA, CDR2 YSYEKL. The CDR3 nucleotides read TGCGCCAGCAGCCCTCTCCCTTATAGCAATCAGCCCCAGCATTTT. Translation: CASSPLPYSNQPQHF.

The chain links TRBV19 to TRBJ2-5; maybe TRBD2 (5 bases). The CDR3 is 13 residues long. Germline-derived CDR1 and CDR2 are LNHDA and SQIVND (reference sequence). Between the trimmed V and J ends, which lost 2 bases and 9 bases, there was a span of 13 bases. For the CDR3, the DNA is TGTGCCAGTAGTATAATCGGGGTGCAGGCCCAGTACTTC. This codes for CASSIIGVQAQYF.

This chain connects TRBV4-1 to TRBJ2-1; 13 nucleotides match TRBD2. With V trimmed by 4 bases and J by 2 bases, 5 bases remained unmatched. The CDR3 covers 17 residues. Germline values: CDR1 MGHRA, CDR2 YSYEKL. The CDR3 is CASSPRLAGGPYNEQFF. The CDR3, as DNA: TGCGCCAGCAGCCCACGACTAGCGGGGGGCCCCTACAATGAGCAGTTCTTC.

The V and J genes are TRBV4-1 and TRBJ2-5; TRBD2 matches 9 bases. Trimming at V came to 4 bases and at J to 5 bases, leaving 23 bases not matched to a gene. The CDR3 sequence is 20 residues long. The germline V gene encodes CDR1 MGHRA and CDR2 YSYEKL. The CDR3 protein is CASSLPLVDLAGSALETQYF. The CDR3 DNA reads TGCGCCAGCAGCCTTCCCCTGGTAGATCTAGCGGGGAGTGCATTGGAGACCCAGTACTTC.